This entry lists 29 T cell receptor beta chains sequenced from one sample in a study of CDR3 diversity in severe acne. MiXCR was run by TCRdb on the PCR reads, yielding one entry per CDR3 protein. The table includes 97,000 or so distinct CDR3 sequences, about half detected once. The sample comprised blood. These receptors came from a male donor with acne.

The chain uses TRBV28 and TRBJ1-1; D gene unclear. Germline V CDR1 and CDR2: MDHEN, SYDVKM. CDR3 length: 13 amino acids. V was trimmed by 0 bases and J by 8 bases, leaving 10 bases between them. The CDR3 DNA reads as TGTGCCAGCAGTTTATGGGTCGCGGGGGAAGCTTTCTTT. Its protein product is CASSLWVAGEAFF.

This chain connects TRBV25-1 to TRBJ2-7; 14 nucleotides line up with TRBD2. The CDR3 sequence is 18 residues long. CDR1 and CDR2 (germline): MGHDK, SYGVNS. J lost 7 bases, V lost 5 bases, and 16 bases had no gene match. CDR3 region: CASSKPPGLAGVDWEQYF. The CDR3 nucleotides are TGTGCCAGCAGTAAACCACCGGGACTAGCGGGGGTTGATTGGGAGCAGTACTTC.

Points on this clonotype: A much larger clone lies one base from this, so it may be a read error. This sequence joins TRBV5-4 and TRBJ1-2; D gene unclear. The germline gives CDR1 SGHNT, CDR2 YYREEE (reference sequence). The CDR3 is 16 residues long. The CDR3 protein is CVSSLAGGLGNYGYTF. CDR3 nucleotides: TGTGTCAGCAGCTTGGCCGGAGGCCTAGGGAACTATGGCTACACCTTC. Drawing the rest from reference TRBV5-4 and TRBJ1-2, the complete variable domain is ETGVTQSPTHLIKTRGQQVTLRCSSQSGHNTVSWYQQALGQGPQFIFQYYREEENGRGNFPPRFSGLQFPNYSSELNVNALELDDSALYLCVSSLAGGLGNYGYTFGSGTRLTVV.

This chain uses TRBV20-1 with TRBJ2-1; 16 nucleotides line up with TRBD2. The CDR3 has 16 amino acids. The germline gives CDR1 DFQATT, CDR2 SNEGSKA (reference sequence). V lost 0 bases to trimming and J lost 10 bases; unmatched junction nucleotides: 6. The CDR3 nucleotides are TGCAGTGCTAGAGACGGGACTAGCGGGGGGGTCGGCGAGCAGTTCTTC. Translation: CSARDGTSGGVGEQFF.

This sequence joins TRBV10-3 and TRBJ1-5; D is ambiguous. Germline V gives CDR1 ENHRY, CDR2 SYGVKD. This CDR3 contains 14 residues. V lost 2 bases, J lost 7 bases, and 12 bases lay in between. The chain's CDR3 is CAISEEVVRQPQHF. In nucleotides, the CDR3 is TGTGCCATCAGTGAGGAGGTCGTGAGGCAGCCCCAGCATTTT.

Note on this clonotype: This CDR3 is missing its conserved last phenylalanine or tryptophan, likely due to a read error. The gene calls are TRBV27 and TRBJ2-5; D unresolved. Germline V gene data show CDR1 as MNHEY and CDR2 as SMNVEV (reference sequence). The CDR3 spans 13 residues. V was cut by 2 bases and J by 2 bases, with 6 bases left in between. The CDR3 region is CASSLIGQETQYL. The CDR3 coding sequence is TGTGCCAGCAGTTTAATAGGGCAAGAGACCCAGTACCTC.

There are many counts of this clonotype. The chain's CDR3 is CASSLVGEGYTF. The CDR3 coding sequence is TGTGCCAGCAGCTTAGTAGGTGAGGGCTACACCTTC. The chain joins TRBV7-9 to TRBJ1-2, with D unclear. The CDR3 loop spans 12 amino acids. V was cut by 1 base and J by 8 bases, with 8 bases left in between. Looked up from germline, CDR1 is SEHNR and CDR2 is FQNEAQ (reference sequence).

To note about this clonotype: At one boundary the junction diverges from the germline segment, which might be a read error. Written as DNA, the CDR3 is TGTGCCAGCAGCTTAGGCCGGGACGTGCCCTACGAGCAGTACTTC. Its protein product is CASSLGRDVPYEQYF. The chain has TRBV15 and TRBJ2-7, with D perhaps being TRBD1 or TRBD2 (5 bases each). In germline, CDR1 is LNHNV, CDR2 YYDKDF (reference sequence). The CDR3 totals 15 residues. The variable domain in full, completed from reference TRBV15 and TRBJ2-7, reads DAMVIQNPRYQVTQFGKPVTLSCSQTLNHNVMYWYQQKSSQAPKLLFHYYDKDFNNEADTPDNFQSRRPNTSFCFLDIRSPGLGDTAMYLCASSLGRDVPYEQYFGPGTRLTVT.

The chain recombines TRBV7-2 with TRBJ1-1; 7 bases match TRBD1. From germline, CDR1 is SGHTA and CDR2 FQGNSA. J gave up 5 bases and V 0 bases, and 6 bases lay outside the gene matches. The CDR3 consists of 15 residues. DNA for the CDR3: TGTGCCAGCAGCTTAGCAATAACAGGGGAGACTGAAGCTTTCTTT. Encoded protein: CASSLAITGETEAFF.

This clonotype was seen more than once but under ten times. A single base separates this from a much larger clone, so it may be a read error. The gene calls are TRBV10-3 and TRBJ2-1; 10 bases match TRBD2. This CDR3 has 15 residues. CDR1 ENHRY and CDR2 SYGVKD come from the germline V gene. V was clipped by 3 bases and J by 5 bases; unmatched bases: 4. The CDR3 DNA reads as TGTGCCATCAGTGAAGAGCGGGGGGGACACAATGAGCAGTTCTTC. Protein product: CAISEERGGHNEQFF.

For this clonotype: The limits of the CDR3 on the DNA are not certain, so only TCRdb's listed CDR3 is given. V usage is TRBV10-3 and J usage is TRBJ2-2; the table's D gene call, TRBD1, was not cross checked with the DNA. Ends included, the CDR3 has 20 residues. CDR1 is ENHRY, CDR2 SYGVKD, per germline. The CDR3 loop is CAIRQTYEQYFGPGTGELFF.

Worth noting for this clonotype: One end of the junction fails to match germline, which may point to a read error. The chain combines TRBV15 with TRBJ1-1, with D perhaps matching TRBD1 (6 bases). Germline values: CDR1 LNHNV, CDR2 YYDKDF (reference sequence). The CDR3 sequence is 15 residues long. CDR3 loop: CAISPHTGGDTEAFF. CDR3 nucleotide sequence: TGTGCCATCAGCCCACATACTGGGGGGGACACTGAAGCCTTCTTT.

The chain recombines TRBV24-1 with TRBJ2-5, with 8 bases lining up with TRBD1. The CDR3 has 15 residues. J lost 5 bases, V lost 8 bases, and 12 bases had no gene match. Germline V gene lookup returns CDR1 KGHDR and CDR2 SFDVKD. The CDR3 reads CATKSTGQAAETQYF. DNA of the CDR3: TGTGCCACCAAAAGTACGGGACAGGCGGCGGAGACCCAGTACTTC.

The chain couples TRBV25-1 to TRBJ1-6; D gene unclear. Germline-derived CDR1 and CDR2 are MGHDK and SYGVNS. The CDR3 is 13 amino acids. Trimming stripped 2 bases from V and 5 bases from J, with 4 bases between. The CDR3 protein is CASSEQNNSPLHF. In DNA form, the CDR3 reads TGTGCCAGCAGTGAACAGAATAATTCACCCCTCCACTTT.

The chain is built from TRBV10-2 and TRBJ1-5; maybe TRBD1 (6 bases). The ends were cut back, 2 bases at V and 6 bases at J, with 8 bases in the middle. The V gene's germline CDR1 is WSHSY and CDR2 SAAADI. This CDR3 comprises 13 residues. CDR3 bases: TGCGCCAGCAGTGAGGGGGGGCGTCAGCCCCAGCATTTT. Amino acids: CASSEGGRQPQHF.

V gene TRBV9 combines with J gene TRBJ1-5; D is perhaps TRBD1 (6 bases). This CDR3 contains 14 residues. V was trimmed by 3 bases and J by 4 bases, leaving 11 bases between them. Germline V gives CDR1 SGDLS, CDR2 YYNGEE. CDR3 nucleotide sequence: TGTGCCAGCAGCGCCGAAGGGGGGAATCAGCCCCAGCATTTT. This sequence encodes CASSAEGGNQPQHF.

V and J are TRBV10-3 and TRBJ1-1; D call uncertain. This CDR3 has 12 amino acids. In germline, CDR1 is ENHRY, CDR2 SYGVKD. Trimming cost V 5 bases and J 3 bases, with 7 bases left between them. The CDR3: CAISHTDTEAFF. CDR3 coding DNA: TGTGCCATCAGTCACACGGACACTGAAGCTTTCTTT.

This clonotype was counted between two and nine times. CDR3 amino acids: CATRTLASGVRDTQYF. DNA of the CDR3: TGTGCCACCCGAACTCTTGCTAGCGGGGTCCGGGATACGCAGTATTTT. The chain couples TRBV10-3 to TRBJ2-3; 9 nucleotides line up with TRBD2. The CDR3 is 16 residues long. With 10 bases clipped from V and 6 bases from J, the junction kept 17 bases outside the gene matches. Per germline, CDR1 ENHRY and CDR2 SYGVKD.

The chain is built from TRBV25-1 and TRBJ1-1; D ambiguous. This CDR3 is 14 amino acids long. Per germline, CDR1 MGHDK and CDR2 SYGVNS. V was cut by 8 bases and J by 6 bases, with 19 bases left in between. DNA for the CDR3: TGTGCCAGCCCTCCTCGCTTGTTAGATGCTGAAGCTTTCTTT. Amino acids: CASPPRLLDAEAFF.

The rearrangement joins TRBV7-3 to TRBJ2-1; 14 nucleotides match TRBD2. The CDR3 contains 17 residues. Germline V lookup: CDR1 SGHTA, CDR2 FQGTGA. V shed 5 bases and J 3 bases; nucleotides not matched to a gene: 6. The CDR3 region has the DNA TGTGCCAGCAGCCCGACTAGCGGGAGGGCGGTCTACAATGAGCAGTTCTTC. It is translated as CASSPTSGRAVYNEQFF.

This clonotype was observed once. The chain couples TRBV14 to TRBJ1-2; D remains unclear. The germline V gene has CDR1 SGHDN and CDR2 FVKESK. V was shortened by 0 bases and J by 6 bases, with 14 bases between the two germline ends. The CDR3 sequence is 15 residues long. As DNA, the CDR3 is TGTGCCAGCAGCCAAGACCCGGACTATTGGAATGGCTACACCTTC. It yields the protein CASSQDPDYWNGYTF.

Details on this clonotype: Germline is not matched at one junction end, which may reflect a read error. The rearrangement joins TRBV7-3 to TRBJ1-1; D gene unclear. Germline V CDR1 and CDR2: SGHTA, FQGTGA. The CDR3 has 15 amino acids. In nucleotides, the CDR3 is TGTGCCAGCAACTTATTGAGACGGATGAACACTGAAGCTTTCTTT. This encodes CASNLLRRMNTEAFF.

As for this clonotype: An end of the junction differs from the germline gene, which may be a read error. The chain carries TRBV3-1 and TRBJ1-1; 7 nucleotides align to TRBD1. The CDR3 length is 13 residues. Germline CDR1 reads LGHDT; CDR2 reads YNNKEL (reference sequence). As DNA, the CDR3 is TGTGCCAGCAGCCGAAGATCGGAAGGACAGGCTCTCTTT. Translated, it gives CASSRRSEGQALF.

The chain couples TRBV28 to TRBJ2-3; D may be TRBD2 (6 bases). The V gene's germline CDR1 is MDHEN and CDR2 SYDVKM. V was cut by 5 bases and J by 3 bases, with 12 bases left in between. The CDR3 extends over 14 amino acids. The CDR3 coding sequence is TGTGCCAGCAGTGGGGGGAGCGAGACAGATACGCAGTATTTT. Protein: CASSGGSETDTQYF.

The chain is built from TRBV20-1 and TRBJ2-1; D is ambiguous. V was cut by 2 bases and J by 0 bases, with 35 bases left in between. CDR1 is DFQATT, CDR2 SNEGSKA, per germline (reference sequence). The CDR3 is 23 amino acids. The CDR3 reads CSARYDAQNSFSFPLCSYNEQFF. In DNA, the CDR3 is TGCAGTGCTAGATATGATGCCCAGAATTCCTTCTCCTTCCCACTGTGCTCCTACAATGAGCAGTTCTTC.

The chain carries TRBV12-3 or TRBV12-4 and TRBJ1-2, with TRBD1 identical over 8 bases. V lost 8 bases, J lost 3 bases, and 5 bases stayed unmatched. The CDR3 contains 13 residues. The CDR3 DNA reads TGTGCCAGCGGCGACAGGGGCGACTATGGCTACACCTTC. Amino acid sequence: CASGDRGDYGYTF.

A few counts support this clonotype. CDR3 in amino acids: CASSLGPPGREFENEQYF. CDR3 in DNA: TGCGCCAGCAGCTTGGGCCCCCCAGGGCGGGAGTTCGAAAACGAGCAGTACTTC. V gene TRBV5-1 combines with J gene TRBJ2-7; 7 positions agree with TRBD2. V dropped 0 bases and J dropped 5; count of bases not matched to a gene: 17. The CDR3 covers 18 residues. CDR1 and CDR2 from the germline V gene are SGHRS and YFSETQ.

Notes on this clonotype: One junction end disagrees with the germline gene, perhaps due to a read error. This chain uses TRBV11-2 with TRBJ2-1; TRBD2 matches at 7 bases. In germline, CDR1 is SGHAT, CDR2 FQNNGV. The CDR3 totals 11 residues. CDR3 sequence: CASSLVLRETF. The CDR3 nucleotides are TGTGCCAGCAGCTTAGTATTGCGGGAGACCTTC.

The V and J genes are TRBV20-1 and TRBJ2-3; D unresolved. The J call may be faulty, since TRBJ1-5 better matches the DNA end. The CDR3 spans 13 residues. CDR1 is DFQATT and CDR2 is SNEGSKA in the germline V gene (reference sequence). The CDR3 DNA follows: TGCAGTGCTAGCGGGCCAAGCACAGATACGCAGCATTTT. Protein: CSASGPSTDTQHF.